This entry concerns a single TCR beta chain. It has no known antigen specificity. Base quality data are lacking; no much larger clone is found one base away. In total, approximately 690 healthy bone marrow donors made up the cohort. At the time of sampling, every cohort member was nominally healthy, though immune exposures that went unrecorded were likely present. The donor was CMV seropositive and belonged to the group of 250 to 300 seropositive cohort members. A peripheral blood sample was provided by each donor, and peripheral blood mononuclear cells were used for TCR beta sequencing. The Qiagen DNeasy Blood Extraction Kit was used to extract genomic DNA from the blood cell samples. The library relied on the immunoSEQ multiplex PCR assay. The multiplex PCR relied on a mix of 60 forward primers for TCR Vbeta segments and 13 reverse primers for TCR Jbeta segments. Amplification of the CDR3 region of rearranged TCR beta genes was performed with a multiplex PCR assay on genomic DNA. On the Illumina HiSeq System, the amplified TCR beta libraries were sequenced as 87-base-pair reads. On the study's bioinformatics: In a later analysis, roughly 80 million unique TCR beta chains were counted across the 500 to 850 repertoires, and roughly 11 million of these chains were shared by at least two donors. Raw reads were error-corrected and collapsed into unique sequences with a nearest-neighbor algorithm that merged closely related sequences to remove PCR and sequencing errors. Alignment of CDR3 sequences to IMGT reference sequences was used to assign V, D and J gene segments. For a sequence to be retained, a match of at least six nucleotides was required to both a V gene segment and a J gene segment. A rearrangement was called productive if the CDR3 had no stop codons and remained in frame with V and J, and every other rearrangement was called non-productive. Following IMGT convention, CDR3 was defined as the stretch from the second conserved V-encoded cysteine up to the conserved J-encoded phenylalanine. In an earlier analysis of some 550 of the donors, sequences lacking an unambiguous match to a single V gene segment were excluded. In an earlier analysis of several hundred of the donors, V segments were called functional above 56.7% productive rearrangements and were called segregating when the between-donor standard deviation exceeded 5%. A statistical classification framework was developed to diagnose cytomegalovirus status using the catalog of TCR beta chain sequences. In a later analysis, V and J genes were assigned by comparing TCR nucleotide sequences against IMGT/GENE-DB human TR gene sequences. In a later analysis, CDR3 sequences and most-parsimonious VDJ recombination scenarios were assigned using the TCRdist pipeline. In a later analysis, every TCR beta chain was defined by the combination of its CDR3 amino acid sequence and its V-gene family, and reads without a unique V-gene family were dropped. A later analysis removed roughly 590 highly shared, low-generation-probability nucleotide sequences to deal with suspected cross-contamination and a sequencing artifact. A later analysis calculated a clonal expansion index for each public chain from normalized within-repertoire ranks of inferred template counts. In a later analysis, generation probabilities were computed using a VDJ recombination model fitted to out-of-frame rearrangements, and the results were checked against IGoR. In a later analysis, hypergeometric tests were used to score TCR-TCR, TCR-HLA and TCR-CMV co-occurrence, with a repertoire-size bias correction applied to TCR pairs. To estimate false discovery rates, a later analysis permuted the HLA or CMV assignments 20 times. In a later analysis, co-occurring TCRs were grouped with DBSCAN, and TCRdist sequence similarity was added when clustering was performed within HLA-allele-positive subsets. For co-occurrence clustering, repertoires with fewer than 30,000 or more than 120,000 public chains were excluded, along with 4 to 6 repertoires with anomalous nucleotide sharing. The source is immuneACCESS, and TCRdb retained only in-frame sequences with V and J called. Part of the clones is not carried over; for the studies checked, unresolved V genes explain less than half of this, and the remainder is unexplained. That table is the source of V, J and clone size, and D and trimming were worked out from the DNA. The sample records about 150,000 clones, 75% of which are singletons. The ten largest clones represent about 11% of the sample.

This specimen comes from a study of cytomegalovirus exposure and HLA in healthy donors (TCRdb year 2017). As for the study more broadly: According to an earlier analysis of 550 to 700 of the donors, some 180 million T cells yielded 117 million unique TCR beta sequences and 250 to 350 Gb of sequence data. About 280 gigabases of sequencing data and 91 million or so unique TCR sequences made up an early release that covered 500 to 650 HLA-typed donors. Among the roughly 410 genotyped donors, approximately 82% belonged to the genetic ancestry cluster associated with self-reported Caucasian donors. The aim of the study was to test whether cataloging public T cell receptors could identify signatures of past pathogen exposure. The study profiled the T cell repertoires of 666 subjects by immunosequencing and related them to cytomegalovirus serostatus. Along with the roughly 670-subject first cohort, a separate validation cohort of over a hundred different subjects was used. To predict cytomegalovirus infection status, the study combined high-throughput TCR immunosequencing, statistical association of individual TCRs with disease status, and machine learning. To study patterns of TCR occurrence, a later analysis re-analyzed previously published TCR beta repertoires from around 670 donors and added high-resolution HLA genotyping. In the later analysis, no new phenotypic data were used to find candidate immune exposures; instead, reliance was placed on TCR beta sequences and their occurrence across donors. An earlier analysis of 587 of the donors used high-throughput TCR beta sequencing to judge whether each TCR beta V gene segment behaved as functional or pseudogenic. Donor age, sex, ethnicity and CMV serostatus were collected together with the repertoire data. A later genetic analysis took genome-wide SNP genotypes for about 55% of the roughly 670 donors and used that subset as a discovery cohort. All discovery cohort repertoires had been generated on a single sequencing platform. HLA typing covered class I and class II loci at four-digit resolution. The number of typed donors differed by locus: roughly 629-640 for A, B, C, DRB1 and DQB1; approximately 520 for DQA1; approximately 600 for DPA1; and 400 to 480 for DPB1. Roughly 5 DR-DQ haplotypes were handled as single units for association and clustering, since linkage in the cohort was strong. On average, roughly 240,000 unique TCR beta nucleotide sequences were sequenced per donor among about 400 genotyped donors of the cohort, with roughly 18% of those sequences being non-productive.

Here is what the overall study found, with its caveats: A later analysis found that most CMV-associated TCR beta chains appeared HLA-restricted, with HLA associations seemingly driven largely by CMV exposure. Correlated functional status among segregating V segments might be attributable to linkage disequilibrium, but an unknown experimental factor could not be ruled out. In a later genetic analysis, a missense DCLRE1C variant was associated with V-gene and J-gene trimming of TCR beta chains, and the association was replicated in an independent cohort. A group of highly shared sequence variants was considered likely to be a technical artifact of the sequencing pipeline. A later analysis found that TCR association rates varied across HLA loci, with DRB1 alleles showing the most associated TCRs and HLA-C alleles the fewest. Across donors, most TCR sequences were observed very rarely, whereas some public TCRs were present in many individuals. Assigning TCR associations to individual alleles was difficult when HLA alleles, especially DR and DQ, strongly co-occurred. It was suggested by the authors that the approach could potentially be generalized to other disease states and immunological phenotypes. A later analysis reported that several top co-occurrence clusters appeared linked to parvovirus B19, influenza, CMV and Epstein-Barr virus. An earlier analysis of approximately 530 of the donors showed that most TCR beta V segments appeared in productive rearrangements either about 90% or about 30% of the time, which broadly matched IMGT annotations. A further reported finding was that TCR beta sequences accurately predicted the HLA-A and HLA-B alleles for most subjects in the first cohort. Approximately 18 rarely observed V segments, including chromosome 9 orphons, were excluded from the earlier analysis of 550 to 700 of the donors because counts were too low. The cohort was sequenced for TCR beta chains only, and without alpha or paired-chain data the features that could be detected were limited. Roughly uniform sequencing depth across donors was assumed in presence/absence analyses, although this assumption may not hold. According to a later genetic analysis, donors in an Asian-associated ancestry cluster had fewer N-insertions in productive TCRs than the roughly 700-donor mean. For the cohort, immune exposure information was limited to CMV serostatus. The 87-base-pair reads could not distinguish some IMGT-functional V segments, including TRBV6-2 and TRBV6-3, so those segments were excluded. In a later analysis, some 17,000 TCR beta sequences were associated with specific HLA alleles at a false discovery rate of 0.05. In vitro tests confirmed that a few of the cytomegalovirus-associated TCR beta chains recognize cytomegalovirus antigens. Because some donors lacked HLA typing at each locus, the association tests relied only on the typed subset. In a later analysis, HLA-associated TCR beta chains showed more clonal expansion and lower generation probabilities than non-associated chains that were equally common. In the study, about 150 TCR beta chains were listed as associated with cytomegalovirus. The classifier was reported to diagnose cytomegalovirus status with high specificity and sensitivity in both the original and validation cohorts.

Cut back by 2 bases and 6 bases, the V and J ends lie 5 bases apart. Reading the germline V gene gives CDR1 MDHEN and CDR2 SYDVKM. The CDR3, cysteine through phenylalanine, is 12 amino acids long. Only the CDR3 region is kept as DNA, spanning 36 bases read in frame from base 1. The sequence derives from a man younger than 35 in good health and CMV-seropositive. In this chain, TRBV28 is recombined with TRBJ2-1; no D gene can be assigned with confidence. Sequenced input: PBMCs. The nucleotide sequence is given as TGTGCCAGCAGTTTACCCTTCAATGAGCAGTTCTTC. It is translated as CASSLPFNEQFF. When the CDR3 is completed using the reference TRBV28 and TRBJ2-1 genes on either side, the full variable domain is DVKVTQSSRYLVKRTGEKVFLECVQDMDHENMFWYRQDPGLGLRLIYFSYDVKMKEKGDIPEGYSVSREKKERFSLILESASTNQTSMYLCASSLPFNEQFFGPGTRLTVL.